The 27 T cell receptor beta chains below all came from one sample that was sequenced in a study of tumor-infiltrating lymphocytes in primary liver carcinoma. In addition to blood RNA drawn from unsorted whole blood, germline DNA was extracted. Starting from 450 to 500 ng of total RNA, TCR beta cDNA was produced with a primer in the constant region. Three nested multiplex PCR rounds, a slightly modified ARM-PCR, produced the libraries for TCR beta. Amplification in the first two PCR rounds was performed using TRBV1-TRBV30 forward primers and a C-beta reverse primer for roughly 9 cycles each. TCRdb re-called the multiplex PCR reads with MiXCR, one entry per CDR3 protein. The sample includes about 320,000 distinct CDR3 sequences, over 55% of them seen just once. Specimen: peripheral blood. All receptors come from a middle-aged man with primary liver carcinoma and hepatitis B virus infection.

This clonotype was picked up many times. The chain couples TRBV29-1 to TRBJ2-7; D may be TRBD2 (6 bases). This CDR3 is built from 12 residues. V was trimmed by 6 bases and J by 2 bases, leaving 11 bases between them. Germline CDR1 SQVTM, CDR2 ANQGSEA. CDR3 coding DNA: TGCAGCGTCGGGGACTCCCCCTACGAGCAGTACTTC. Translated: CSVGDSPYEQYF.

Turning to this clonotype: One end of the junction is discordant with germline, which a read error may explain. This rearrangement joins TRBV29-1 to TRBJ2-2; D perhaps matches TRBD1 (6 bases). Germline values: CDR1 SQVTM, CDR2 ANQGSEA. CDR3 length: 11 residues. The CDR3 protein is CSVRQDGDLFF. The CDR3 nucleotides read TGCAGTGTTCGACAGGACGGGGATCTGTTTTTT.

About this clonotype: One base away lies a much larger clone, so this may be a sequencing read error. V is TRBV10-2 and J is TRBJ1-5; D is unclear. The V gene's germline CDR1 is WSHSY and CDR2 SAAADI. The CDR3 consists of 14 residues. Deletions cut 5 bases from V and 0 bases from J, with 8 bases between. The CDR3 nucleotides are TGCGCCAGCAGTTGCAGAGATAGCAATCAGCCCCAGCATTTT. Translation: CASSCRDSNQPQHF.

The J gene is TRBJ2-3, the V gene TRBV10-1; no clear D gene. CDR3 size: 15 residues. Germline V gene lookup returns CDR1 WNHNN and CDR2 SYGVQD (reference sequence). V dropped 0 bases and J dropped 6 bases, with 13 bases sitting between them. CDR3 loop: CASSESLLHTDTQYF. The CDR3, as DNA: TGCGCCAGCAGTGAGTCGTTATTACACACGGATACGCAGTATTTT.

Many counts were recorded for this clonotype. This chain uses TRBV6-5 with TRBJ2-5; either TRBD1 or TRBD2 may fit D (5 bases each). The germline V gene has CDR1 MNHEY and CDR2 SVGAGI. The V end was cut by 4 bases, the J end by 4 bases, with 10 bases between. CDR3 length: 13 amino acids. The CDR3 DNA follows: TGTGCCAGCAGTTCCCCTGGGGGAGAGACCCAGTACTTC. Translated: CASSSPGGETQYF.

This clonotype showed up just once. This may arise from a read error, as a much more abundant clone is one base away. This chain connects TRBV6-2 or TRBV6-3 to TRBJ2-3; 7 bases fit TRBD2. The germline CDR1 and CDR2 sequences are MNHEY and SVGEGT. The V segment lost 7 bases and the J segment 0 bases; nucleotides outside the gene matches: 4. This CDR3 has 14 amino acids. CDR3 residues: CASNSAGSTDTQYF. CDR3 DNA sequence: TGTGCCAGCAATTCAGCGGGAAGCACAGATACGCAGTATTTT.

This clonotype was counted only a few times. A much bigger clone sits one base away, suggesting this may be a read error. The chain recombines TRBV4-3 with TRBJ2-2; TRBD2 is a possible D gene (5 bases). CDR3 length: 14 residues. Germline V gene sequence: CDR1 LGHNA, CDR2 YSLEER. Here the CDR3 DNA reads TGCGCCAGCAACCAAGCCGGGAACGTCGGGGAGCTGTTTTTT. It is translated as CASNQAGNVGELFF.

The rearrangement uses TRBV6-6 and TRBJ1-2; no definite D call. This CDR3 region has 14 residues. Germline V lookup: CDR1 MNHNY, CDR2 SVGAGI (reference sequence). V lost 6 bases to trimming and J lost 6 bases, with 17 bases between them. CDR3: CASSLVLALNGYTF. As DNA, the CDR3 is TGTGCCAGCAGCCTCGTCTTGGCTCTCAATGGCTACACCTTC.

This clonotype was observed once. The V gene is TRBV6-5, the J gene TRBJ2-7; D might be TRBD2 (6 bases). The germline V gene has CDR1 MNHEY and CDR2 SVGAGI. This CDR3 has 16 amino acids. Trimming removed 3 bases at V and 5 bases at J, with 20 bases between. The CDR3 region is CASSYFVAGWPDEQYF. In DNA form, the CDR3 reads TGTGCCAGCAGTTATTTTGTGGCGGGATGGCCCGACGAGCAGTACTTC.

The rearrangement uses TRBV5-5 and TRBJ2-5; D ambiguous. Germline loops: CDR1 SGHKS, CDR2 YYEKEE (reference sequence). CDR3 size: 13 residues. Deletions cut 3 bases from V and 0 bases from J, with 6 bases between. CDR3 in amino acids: CASSSHDQETQYF. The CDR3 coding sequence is TGTGCCAGCAGCTCCCATGACCAAGAGACCCAGTACTTC.

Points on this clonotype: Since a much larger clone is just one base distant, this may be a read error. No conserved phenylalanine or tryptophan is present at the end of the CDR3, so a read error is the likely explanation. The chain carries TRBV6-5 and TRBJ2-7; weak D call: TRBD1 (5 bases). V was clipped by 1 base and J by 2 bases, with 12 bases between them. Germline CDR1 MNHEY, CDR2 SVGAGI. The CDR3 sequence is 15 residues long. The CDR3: CASSYLTAGAYEQYS. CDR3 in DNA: TGTGCCAGCAGTTACTTGACAGCCGGAGCCTACGAGCAGTACTCC.

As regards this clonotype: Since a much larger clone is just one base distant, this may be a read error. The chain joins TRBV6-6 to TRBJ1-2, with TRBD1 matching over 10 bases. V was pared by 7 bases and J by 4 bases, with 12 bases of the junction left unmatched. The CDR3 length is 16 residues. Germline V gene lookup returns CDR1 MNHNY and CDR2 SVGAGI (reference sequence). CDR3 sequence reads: CASTSQTGGRGYGYTF. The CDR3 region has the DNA TGTGCCAGCACTTCCCAGACAGGGGGCAGGGGCTATGGCTACACCTTC.

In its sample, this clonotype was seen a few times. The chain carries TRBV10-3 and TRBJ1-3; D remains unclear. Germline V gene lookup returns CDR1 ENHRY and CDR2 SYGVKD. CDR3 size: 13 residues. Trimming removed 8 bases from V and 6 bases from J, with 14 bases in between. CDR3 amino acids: CAIREGVENTIYF. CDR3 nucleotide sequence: TGTGCCATCCGCGAGGGAGTGGAAAACACCATATATTTT.

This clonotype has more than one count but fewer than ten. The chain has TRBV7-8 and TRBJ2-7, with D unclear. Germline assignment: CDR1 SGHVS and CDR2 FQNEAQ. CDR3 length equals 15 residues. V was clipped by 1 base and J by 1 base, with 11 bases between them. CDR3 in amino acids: CASSLEAGPSYEQYF. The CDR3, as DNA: TGTGCCAGCAGCTTAGAAGCCGGGCCATCCTACGAGCAGTACTTC.

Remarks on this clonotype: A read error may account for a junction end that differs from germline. This CDR3 is CASSLERRMTYEQYF. CDR3 sequence (DNA): TGTGCCAGCAGCTTAGAGAGGCGGATGACCTACGAGCAGTATTTC. The chain recombines TRBV11-2 with TRBJ2-7; D gene uncertain. Germline CDR1 SGHAT, CDR2 FQNNGV. This CDR3 has 15 residues.

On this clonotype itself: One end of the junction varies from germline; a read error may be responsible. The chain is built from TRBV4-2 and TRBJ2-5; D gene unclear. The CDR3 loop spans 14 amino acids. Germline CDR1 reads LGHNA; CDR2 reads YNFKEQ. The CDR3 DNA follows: TGTACCAGCAGCCTGGCAGGACCAGAGGAGACCCAGTACTTC. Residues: CTSSLAGPEETQYF.

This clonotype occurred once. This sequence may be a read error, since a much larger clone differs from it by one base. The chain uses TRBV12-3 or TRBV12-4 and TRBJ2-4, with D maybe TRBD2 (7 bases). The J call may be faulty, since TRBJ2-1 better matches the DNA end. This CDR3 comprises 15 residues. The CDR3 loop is CASSLARGTRGIQFF. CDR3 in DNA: TGTGCCAGCAGTTTAGCGCGGGGGACCAGGGGTATTCAGTTCTTC.

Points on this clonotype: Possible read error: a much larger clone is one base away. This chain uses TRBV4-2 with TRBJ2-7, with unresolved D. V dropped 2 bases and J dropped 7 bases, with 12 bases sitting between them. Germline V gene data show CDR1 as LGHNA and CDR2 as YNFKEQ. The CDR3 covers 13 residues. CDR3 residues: CASSQYLSREQYF. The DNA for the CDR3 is TGTGCCAGCAGCCAATATTTGTCGCGGGAGCAGTACTTC.

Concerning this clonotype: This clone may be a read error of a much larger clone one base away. The CDR3 is CANSLKATYEQYF. The DNA of the CDR3 is TGTGCCAACAGCTTGAAAGCGACCTACGAGCAGTACTTC. The V gene is TRBV5-6, the J gene TRBJ2-7; no firm D call. There are 13 residues in the CDR3. The germline CDR1 and CDR2 sequences are SGHDT and YYEEEE.

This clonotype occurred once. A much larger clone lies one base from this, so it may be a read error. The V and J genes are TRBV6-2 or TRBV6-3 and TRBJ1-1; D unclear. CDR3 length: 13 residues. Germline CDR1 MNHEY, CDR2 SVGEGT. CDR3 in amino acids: CASRGVLNSEAFF. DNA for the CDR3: TGTGCCAGCAGGGGAGTCCTGAACAGTGAAGCTTTCTTT.

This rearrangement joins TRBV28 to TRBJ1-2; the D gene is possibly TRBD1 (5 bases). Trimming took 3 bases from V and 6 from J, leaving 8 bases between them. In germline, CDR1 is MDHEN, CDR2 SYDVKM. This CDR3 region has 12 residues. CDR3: CASSLSGNGYTF. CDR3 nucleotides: TGTGCCAGCAGTTTGTCAGGGAATGGCTACACCTTC.

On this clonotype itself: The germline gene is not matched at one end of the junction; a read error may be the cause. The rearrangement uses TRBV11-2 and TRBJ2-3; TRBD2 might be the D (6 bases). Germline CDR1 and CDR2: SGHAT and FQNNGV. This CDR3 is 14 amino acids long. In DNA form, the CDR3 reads TGTGCCAGAAGCTTAAATTCAGGGCGGGATACGCCGTATTTT. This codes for CARSLNSGRDTPYF.

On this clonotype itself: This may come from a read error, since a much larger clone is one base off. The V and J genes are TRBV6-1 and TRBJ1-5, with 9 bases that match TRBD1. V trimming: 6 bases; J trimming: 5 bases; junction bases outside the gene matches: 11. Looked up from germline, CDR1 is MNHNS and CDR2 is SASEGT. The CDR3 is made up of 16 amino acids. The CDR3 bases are TGTGCCAGCAGAAAGAGACAGGGGGACGGCGATCAGCCCCAGCATTTT. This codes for CASRKRQGDGDQPQHF.

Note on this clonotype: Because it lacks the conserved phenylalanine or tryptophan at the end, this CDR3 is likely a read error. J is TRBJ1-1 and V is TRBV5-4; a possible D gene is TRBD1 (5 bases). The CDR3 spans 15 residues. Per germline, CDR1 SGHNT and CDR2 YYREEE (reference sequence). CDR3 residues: CANSFGGGRNTEAFC. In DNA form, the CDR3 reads TGTGCCAACAGCTTCGGCGGGGGACGGAACACTGAAGCTTTCTGT.

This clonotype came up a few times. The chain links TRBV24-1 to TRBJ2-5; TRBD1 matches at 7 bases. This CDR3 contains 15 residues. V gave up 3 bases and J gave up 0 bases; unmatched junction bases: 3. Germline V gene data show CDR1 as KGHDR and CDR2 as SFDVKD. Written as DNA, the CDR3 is TGTGCCACCAGTGATATCGGGACAGACCAAGAGACCCAGTACTTC. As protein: CATSDIGTDQETQYF.

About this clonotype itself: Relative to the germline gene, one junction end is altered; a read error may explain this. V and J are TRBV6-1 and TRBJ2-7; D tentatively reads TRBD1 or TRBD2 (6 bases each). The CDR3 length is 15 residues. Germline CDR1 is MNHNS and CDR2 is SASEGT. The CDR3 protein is CASSEAVGGYYERYF. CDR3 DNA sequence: TGTGCCAGCAGCGAAGCCGTAGGGGGGTACTACGAGCGGTACTTC.

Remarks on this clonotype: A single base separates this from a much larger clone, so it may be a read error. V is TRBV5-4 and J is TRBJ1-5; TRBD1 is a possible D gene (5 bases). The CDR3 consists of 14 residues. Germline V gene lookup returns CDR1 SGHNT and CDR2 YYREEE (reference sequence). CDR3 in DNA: TGTGCCAACAGCTTGGCGGGGGGCAATCAGCCCCAGCATTTT. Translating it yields CANSLAGGNQPQHF. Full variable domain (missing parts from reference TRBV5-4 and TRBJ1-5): ETGVTQSPTHLIKTRGQQVTLRCSSQSGHNTVSWYQQALGQGPQFIFQYYREEENGRGNFPPRFSGLQFPNYSSELNVNALELDDSALYLCANSLAGGNQPQHFGDGTRLSIL.